The rows below give T cell receptor beta chains drawn from one sample of a study of T cells after yellow fever vaccination. TCRdb reprocessed the 5' RACE reads via MiXCR and lists one record per CDR3 protein. The profile shows hundreds of thousands of distinct CDR3 sequences, approximately 6% of them singletons. The sequencing here drew on PBMCs, taken 5 days after the yellow fever booster vaccination. The receptors shown here come from a man aged 30 to 39 who received the YFV17D yellow fever vaccine. Both conserved end residues are part of each CDR3. The order of the fields is D gene, V gene, J gene, CDR3 protein. The D gene is left open where the match is weak.

d_gene: NA; v_gene: TRBV20-1; j_gene: TRBJ1-6; CDR3aa: CSALAAGGISPLHF
d_gene: TRBD2; v_gene: TRBV11-2; j_gene: TRBJ2-1; CDR3aa: CASSLGGYNEQFF
d_gene: TRBD1; v_gene: TRBV11-1; j_gene: TRBJ2-1; CDR3aa: CASSHWTGRTSSYNEQFF
d_gene: NA; v_gene: TRBV5-6; j_gene: TRBJ2-5; CDR3aa: CASSLSDHRETQYF
d_gene: NA; v_gene: TRBV11-2; j_gene: TRBJ2-5; CDR3aa: CASSTTTETQYF
d_gene: TRBD2; v_gene: TRBV10-3; j_gene: TRBJ2-1; CDR3aa: CAITSGTITGDEQFF
d_gene: TRBD1; v_gene: TRBV7-2; j_gene: TRBJ1-5; CDR3aa: CASSPRPGTDNQPQHF
d_gene: TRBD1; v_gene: TRBV6-2/TRBV6-3; j_gene: TRBJ2-1; CDR3aa: CASSLTGGTYNEQFF
d_gene: NA; v_gene: TRBV7-2; j_gene: TRBJ1-6; CDR3aa: CASSLVGTGGSPLHF
d_gene: TRBD1; v_gene: TRBV6-1; j_gene: TRBJ2-7; CDR3aa: CASHPGQGAREQYF
d_gene: NA; v_gene: TRBV20-1; j_gene: TRBJ2-7; CDR3aa: CSAQSGAWEQYF
d_gene: NA; v_gene: TRBV12-3/TRBV12-4; j_gene: TRBJ1-5; CDR3aa: CASSNSGTLNQPQHF
d_gene: NA; v_gene: TRBV7-2; j_gene: TRBJ2-3; CDR3aa: CASSWGHGTKHTDTQYF
d_gene: TRBD2; v_gene: TRBV20-1; j_gene: TRBJ2-1; CDR3aa: CSARAGDEQFF
d_gene: NA; v_gene: TRBV4-2; j_gene: TRBJ2-2; CDR3aa: CASSQTGTTGELFF
d_gene: NA; v_gene: TRBV7-8; j_gene: TRBJ2-1; CDR3aa: CASSLVGISQFF
d_gene: NA; v_gene: TRBV7-2; j_gene: TRBJ2-1; CDR3aa: CASSLRRGNNEQFF
d_gene: TRBD1; v_gene: TRBV12-3/TRBV12-4; j_gene: TRBJ1-5; CDR3aa: CASRQGQGNQPQHF
d_gene: TRBD1; v_gene: TRBV5-4; j_gene: TRBJ1-1; CDR3aa: CASSFRDSEAFF
d_gene: TRBD1; v_gene: TRBV23-1; j_gene: TRBJ2-7; CDR3aa: CASSRPGTGATFPYEQYF
d_gene: NA; v_gene: TRBV5-1; j_gene: TRBJ2-7; CDR3aa: CASSSWSGYEQYF
d_gene: TRBD2; v_gene: TRBV19; j_gene: TRBJ2-7; CDR3aa: CASSISFAGTSGGFYEQYF
d_gene: TRBD2; v_gene: TRBV24-1; j_gene: TRBJ2-4; CDR3aa: CATSDFCPGWLAGLAKNIQYF
d_gene: TRBD1; v_gene: TRBV12-3/TRBV12-4; j_gene: TRBJ2-2; CDR3aa: CASSSGTGDTGELFF
d_gene: TRBD2; v_gene: TRBV20-1; j_gene: TRBJ2-3; CDR3aa: CSARGMAGGPNTDTQYF
d_gene: TRBD2; v_gene: TRBV6-2/TRBV6-3; j_gene: TRBJ2-1; CDR3aa: CASREREVINEQFF
d_gene: TRBD1; v_gene: TRBV5-4; j_gene: TRBJ2-5; CDR3aa: CASSFGTGETQYF
d_gene: NA; v_gene: TRBV20-1; j_gene: TRBJ1-6; CDR3aa: CSARRTEGSPLHF
d_gene: NA; v_gene: TRBV20-1; j_gene: TRBJ1-5; CDR3aa: CSARDAGHPFDNQPQHF
d_gene: TRBD2; v_gene: TRBV7-6; j_gene: TRBJ2-1; CDR3aa: CASSLPPSGTHEQFF
d_gene: NA; v_gene: TRBV6-5; j_gene: TRBJ2-3; CDR3aa: CASSYPPPQTQYF
d_gene: TRBD2; v_gene: TRBV11-2; j_gene: TRBJ2-7; CDR3aa: CASSSLLGDGRAEQYF
d_gene: NA; v_gene: TRBV20-1; j_gene: TRBJ1-1; CDR3aa: CSAKDTVTEAFF
d_gene: NA; v_gene: TRBV12-3/TRBV12-4; j_gene: TRBJ2-7; CDR3aa: CASSSQLYEQYF
d_gene: TRBD1; v_gene: TRBV2; j_gene: TRBJ2-1; CDR3aa: CASWTGTGVDPSENEQFF
d_gene: NA; v_gene: TRBV27; j_gene: TRBJ2-2; CDR3aa: CASSLGPPGELFF
d_gene: NA; v_gene: TRBV6-6; j_gene: TRBJ2-5; CDR3aa: CASKIAYQETQYF
d_gene: TRBD2; v_gene: TRBV27; j_gene: TRBJ2-1; CDR3aa: CASSQGLAGLSREQFF
d_gene: TRBD2; v_gene: TRBV5-1; j_gene: TRBJ2-1; CDR3aa: CASSRLAGDHNEQFF
d_gene: NA; v_gene: TRBV20-1; j_gene: TRBJ1-1; CDR3aa: CSASSGTEAFF
d_gene: NA; v_gene: TRBV29-1; j_gene: TRBJ2-4; CDR3aa: CSVDQGNIQYF
d_gene: NA; v_gene: TRBV7-8; j_gene: TRBJ2-3; CDR3aa: CASSLGALPSTDTQYF
d_gene: NA; v_gene: TRBV18; j_gene: TRBJ2-2; CDR3aa: CASSPTGTGTNLFANAGELFF
d_gene: NA; v_gene: TRBV6-1; j_gene: TRBJ1-2; CDR3aa: CASIGQTNYGYTF
d_gene: TRBD2; v_gene: TRBV2; j_gene: TRBJ2-7; CDR3aa: CASGGGGGTYEQYF
d_gene: NA; v_gene: TRBV18; j_gene: TRBJ2-3; CDR3aa: CASSDRERADTQYF
d_gene: NA; v_gene: TRBV7-9; j_gene: TRBJ1-6; CDR3aa: CASSSGNYNSPLHF
d_gene: TRBD1; v_gene: TRBV7-2; j_gene: TRBJ1-2; CDR3aa: CASSSRQGRYGYTF
d_gene: NA; v_gene: TRBV7-2; j_gene: TRBJ2-4; CDR3aa: CASSFVAKNIQYF
d_gene: TRBD1; v_gene: TRBV20-1; j_gene: TRBJ1-5; CDR3aa: CSAEGGANQPQHF
d_gene: NA; v_gene: TRBV20-1; j_gene: TRBJ2-6; CDR3aa: CSAREWTASSGANVLTF
d_gene: NA; v_gene: TRBV10-3; j_gene: TRBJ2-7; CDR3aa: CAISESTGNYEQYF
d_gene: NA; v_gene: TRBV29-1; j_gene: TRBJ2-6; CDR3aa: CSVGEGPGANVLTF
d_gene: TRBD2; v_gene: TRBV10-3; j_gene: TRBJ2-1; CDR3aa: CAIRPGLAGADEQFF